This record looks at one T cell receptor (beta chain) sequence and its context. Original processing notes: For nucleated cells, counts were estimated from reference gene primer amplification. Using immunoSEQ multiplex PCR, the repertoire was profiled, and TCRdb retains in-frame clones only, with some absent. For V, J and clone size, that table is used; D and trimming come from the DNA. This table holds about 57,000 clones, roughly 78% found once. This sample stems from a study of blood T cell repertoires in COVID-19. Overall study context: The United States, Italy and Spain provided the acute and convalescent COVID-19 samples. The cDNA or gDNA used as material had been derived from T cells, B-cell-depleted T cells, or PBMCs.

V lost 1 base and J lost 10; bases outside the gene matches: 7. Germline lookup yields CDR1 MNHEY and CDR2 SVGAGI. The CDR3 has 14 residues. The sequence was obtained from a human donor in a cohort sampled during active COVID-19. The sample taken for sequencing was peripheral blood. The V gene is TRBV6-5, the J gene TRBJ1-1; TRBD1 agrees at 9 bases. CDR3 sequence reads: CASSYFGPGQGAFF. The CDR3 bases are TGTGCCAGCAGTTACTTTGGACCGGGACAGGGAGCTTTCTTT.